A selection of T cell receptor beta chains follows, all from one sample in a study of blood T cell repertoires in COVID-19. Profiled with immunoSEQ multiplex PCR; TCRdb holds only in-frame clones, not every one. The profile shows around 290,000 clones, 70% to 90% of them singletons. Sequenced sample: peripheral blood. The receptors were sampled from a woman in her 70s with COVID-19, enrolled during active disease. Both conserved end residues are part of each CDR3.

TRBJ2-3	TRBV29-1	CSAETTRSHQYF
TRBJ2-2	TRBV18	CASSTTQNTGELFF
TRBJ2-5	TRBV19	CASSRYVEETQYF
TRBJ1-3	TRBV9	CASSVQGSSGNTIYF
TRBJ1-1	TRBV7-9	CASSSAYRANTEAFF
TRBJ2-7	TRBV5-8	CASSSSRAYEQYF
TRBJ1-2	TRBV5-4	CASSPQGLNYGYTF
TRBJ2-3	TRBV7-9	CASSLRILAGGPDTQYF
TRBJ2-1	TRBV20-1	CSARDRQGRFF
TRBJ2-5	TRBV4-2	CASSLKVASGGPDQETQYF
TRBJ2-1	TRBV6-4	CATSPGLVSGEQFF
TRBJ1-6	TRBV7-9	CASNDGSYNSPLHF
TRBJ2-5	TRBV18	CASSPTGRETQYF
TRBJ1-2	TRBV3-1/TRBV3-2	CASSRGTGEGYTF
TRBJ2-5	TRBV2	CASSAEVGTQYF
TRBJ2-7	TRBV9	CASSPGDRDFFEQYF
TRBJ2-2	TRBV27	CASSKWTGLGAGELFF
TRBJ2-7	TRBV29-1	CSVRTDGLDEQYF
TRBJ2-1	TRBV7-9	CASSLYQGNLYNEQFF
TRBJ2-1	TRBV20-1	CSASVAGGGNEQFF
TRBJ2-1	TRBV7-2	CASSFALAASSYNEQFF
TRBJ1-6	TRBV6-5	CASGEGTPLHF
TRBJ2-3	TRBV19	CASSLNGLAGAKVTDTQYF
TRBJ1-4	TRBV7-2	CASSRKGGEEKLFF
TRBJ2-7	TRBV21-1	CASSAQGGGRFGSYEQYF
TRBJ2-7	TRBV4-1	CASSQETTGYSYEQYF
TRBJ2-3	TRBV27	CASSRLAGGRDTQYF
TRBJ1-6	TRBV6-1	CARSRDSRNSPLHF
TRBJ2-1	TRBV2	CARTGGNEQFF
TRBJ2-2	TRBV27	CASSFGGTGELFF
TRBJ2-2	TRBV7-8	CASSLASGTNTGELFF
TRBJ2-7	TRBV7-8	CASSLTNPGLAGKEQYF
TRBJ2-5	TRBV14	CASSQVSGSLSPQYF
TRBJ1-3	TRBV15	CATSRGRGSSGNTIYF
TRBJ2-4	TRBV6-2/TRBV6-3	CASSEREDIQYF
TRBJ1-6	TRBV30	CAWSVLKYNSPLHF
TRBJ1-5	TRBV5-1	CASRVSLDRNQPQHF
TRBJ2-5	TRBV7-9	CASSGPAGGETQYF
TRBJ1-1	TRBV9	CASKGGGNTEAFF
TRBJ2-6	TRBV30	CAWSGRGTGANVLTF
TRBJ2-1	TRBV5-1	CASSPLGPSAYNEQFF
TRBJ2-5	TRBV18	CASSPIRGPRRQETQYF
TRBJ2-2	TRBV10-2	CASTERGGPGGELFF
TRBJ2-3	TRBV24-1	CATRGTSTDTQYF
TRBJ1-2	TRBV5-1	CASSPSGQENYGYTF
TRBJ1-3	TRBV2	CASRQGAGNTIYF
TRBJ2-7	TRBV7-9	CASTPDSYEQYF
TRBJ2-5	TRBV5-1	CASSLTSGSQETQYF
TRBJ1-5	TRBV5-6	CASSQGSYSNQPQHF
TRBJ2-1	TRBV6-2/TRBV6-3	CASSYPVGYYYNEQFF
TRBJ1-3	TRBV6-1	CASSDPGQTGNTIYF
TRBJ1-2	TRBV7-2	CASSFDITNYGYTF
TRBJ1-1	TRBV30	CAWRGQGYTNTEAFF
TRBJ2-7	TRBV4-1	CASSQGRGTGVREQYF
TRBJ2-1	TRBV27	CASSSDRGPNNEQFF
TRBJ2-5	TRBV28	CASSLAGTGSSQETQYF
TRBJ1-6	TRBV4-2	CASSQETGALNSPLHF
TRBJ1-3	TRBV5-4	CASSFQGLSGNTIYF